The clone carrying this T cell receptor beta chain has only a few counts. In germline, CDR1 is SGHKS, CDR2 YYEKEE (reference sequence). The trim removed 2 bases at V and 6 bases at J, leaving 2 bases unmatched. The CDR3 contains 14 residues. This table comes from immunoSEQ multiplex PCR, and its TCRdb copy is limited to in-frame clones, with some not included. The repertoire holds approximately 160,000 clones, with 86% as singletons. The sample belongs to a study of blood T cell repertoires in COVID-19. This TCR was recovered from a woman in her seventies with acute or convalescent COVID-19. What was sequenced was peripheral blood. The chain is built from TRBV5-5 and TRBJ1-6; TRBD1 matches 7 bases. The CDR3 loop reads CASSLTGVNSPLHF. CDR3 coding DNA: TGTGCCAGCAGCTTAACAGGGGTTAATTCACCCCTCCACTTT.